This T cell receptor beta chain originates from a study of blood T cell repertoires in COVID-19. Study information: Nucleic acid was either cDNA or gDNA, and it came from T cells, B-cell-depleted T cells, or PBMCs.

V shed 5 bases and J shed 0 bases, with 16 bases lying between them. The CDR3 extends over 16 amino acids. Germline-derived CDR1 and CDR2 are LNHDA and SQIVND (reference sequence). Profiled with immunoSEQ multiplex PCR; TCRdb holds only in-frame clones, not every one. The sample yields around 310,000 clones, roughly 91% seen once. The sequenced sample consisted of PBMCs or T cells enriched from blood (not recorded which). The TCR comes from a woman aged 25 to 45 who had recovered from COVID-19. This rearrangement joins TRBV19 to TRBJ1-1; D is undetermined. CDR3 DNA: TGTGCCAGTAGTCTACTCACTAACTCTGTGAACACTGAAGCTTTCTTT. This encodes CASSLLTNSVNTEAFF.